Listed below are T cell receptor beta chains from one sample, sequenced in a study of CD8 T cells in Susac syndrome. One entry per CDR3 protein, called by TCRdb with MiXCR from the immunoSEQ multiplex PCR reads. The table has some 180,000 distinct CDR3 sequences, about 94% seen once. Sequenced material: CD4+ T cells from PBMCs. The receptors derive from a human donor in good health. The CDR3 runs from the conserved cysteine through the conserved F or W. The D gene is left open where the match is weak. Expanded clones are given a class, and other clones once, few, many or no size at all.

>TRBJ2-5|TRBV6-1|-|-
TGTGCCAGCAGAGGGTGGGGTCCGCAGGCGGAGACCCAGTACTTC
CASRGWGPQAETQYF
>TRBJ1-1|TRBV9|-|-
TGTGCCAGCAGCGTAGATCTTGGGGCAGAAGCTTTCTTT
CASSVDLGAEAFF
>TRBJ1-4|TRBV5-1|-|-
TGCGCCAGCAGCCCCCGGTACAGATCAACTAATGAAAAACTGTTTTTT
CASSPRYRSTNEKLFF
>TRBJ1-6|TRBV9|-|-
TGTGCCAGCACCCCGGCATGGGGTAATAATTCACCCCTCCACTTT
CASTPAWGNNSPLHF
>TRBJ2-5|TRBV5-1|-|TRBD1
TGCGCCAGCAGCTTGGCAGGGGGTATAGAGACCCAGTACTTC
CASSLAGGIETQYF
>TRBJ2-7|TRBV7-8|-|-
TGTGCCAGCAGCTTAGTTGGGGGGATCACCTCCTACGAGCAGTACTTC
CASSLVGGITSYEQYF
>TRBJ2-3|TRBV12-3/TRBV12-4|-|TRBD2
TGTGCCAGCAGCCCAAGGACTAGCGCGGATACGCAGTATTTT
CASSPRTSADTQYF
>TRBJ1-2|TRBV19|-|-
TGTGCCAGTAGTCTACTCCCGGTGGGAGGCTACATCTTC
CASSLLPVGGYIF
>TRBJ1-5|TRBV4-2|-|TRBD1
TGTGCCAGCAGCCAAGATCAAGGGGGCAGCGGCAATCAGCCCCAGCATTTT
CASSQDQGGSGNQPQHF
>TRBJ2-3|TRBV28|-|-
TGTGCCACACGCATTGTAGGCCGCACAGATACGCAGTATTTT
CATRIVGRTDTQYF
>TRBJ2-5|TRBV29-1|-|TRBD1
TGCAGCGTAGACCGGGACAGGGGTTCCCAGTACTTC
CSVDRDRGSQYF
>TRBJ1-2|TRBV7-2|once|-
TGTGCCAGCGGACTGAATTGGGTTGCCAGGGACTATGGCTACACCTTC
CASGLNWVARDYGYTF
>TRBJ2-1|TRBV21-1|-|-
TGTGCCAGCAGCAAAGTTGGTGAGCAGTTCTTC
CASSKVGEQFF
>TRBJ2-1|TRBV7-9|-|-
TGTGCCAGCAGCTTACTGGACAGTTACAATGAGCAGTTCTTC
CASSLLDSYNEQFF
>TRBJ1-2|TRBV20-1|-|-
TGCAGTGCTAGAGCGACGGTGCTGAGACACACCTTC
CSARATVLRHTF
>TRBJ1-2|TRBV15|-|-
TGTGCCACCAGCAGAGACCGATTCTCCAGCGGGTTGGGCTACACCTTC
CATSRDRFSSGLGYTF